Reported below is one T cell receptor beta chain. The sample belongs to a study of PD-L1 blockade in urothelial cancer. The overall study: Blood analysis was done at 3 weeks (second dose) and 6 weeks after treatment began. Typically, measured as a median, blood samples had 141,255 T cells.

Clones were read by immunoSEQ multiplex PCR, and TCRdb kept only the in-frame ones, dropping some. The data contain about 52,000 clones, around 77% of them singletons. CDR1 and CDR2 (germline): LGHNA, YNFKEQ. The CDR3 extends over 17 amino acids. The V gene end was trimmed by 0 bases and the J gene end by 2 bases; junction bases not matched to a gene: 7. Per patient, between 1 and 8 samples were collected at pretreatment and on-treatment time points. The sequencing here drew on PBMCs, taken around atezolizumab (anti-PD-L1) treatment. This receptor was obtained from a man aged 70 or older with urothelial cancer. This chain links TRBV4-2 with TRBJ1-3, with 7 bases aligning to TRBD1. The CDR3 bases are TGTGCCAGCAGCCAAGATTGGCAGGGGGTCGCTGGAAACACCATATATTTT. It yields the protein CASSQDWQGVAGNTIYF.